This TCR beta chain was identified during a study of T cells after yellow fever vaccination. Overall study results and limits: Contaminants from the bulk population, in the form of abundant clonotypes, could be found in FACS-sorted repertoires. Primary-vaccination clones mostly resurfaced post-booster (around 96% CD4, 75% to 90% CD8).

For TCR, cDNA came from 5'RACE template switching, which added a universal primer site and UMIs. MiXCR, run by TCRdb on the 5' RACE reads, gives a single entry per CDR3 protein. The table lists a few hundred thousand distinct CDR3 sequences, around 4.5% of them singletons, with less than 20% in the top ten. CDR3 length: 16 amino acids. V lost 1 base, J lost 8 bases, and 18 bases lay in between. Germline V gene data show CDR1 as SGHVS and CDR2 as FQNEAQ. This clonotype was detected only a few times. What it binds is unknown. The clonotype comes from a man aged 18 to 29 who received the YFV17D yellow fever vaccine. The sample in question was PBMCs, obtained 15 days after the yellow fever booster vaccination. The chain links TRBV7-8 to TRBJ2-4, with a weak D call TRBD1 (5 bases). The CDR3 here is CASSLGGTRGWDIQYF. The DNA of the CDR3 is TGTGCCAGCAGCTTAGGGGGCACCCGCGGTTGGGACATTCAGTACTTC.